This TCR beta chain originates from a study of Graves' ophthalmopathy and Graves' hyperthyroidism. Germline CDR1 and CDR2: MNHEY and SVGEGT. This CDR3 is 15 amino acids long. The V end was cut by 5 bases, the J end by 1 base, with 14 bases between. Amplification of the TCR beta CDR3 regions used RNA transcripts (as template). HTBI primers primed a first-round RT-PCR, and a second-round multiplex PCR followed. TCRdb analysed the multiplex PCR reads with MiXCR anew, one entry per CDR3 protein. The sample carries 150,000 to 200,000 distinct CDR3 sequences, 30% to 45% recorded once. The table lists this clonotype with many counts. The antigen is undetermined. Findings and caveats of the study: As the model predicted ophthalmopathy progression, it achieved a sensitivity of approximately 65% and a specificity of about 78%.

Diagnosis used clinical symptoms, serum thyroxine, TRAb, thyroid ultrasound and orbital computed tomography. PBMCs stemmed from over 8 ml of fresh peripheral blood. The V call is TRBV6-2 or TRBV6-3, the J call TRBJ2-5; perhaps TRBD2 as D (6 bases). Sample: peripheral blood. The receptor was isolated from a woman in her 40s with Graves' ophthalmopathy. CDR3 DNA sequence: TGTGCCAGCAGTCCCCGTGGGCGGGGCCAAGAGACCCAGTACTTC. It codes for CASSPRGRGQETQYF.